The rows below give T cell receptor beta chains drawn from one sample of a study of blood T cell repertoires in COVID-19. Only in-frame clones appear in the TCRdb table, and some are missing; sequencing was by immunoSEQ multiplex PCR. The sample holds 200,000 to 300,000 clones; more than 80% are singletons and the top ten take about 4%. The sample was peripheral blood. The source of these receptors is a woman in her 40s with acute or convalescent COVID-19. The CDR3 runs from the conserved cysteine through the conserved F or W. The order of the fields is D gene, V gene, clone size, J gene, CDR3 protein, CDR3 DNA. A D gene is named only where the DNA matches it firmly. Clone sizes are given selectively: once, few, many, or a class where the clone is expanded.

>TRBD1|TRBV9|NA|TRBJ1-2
CASSPSGTGYGYTF
TGTGCCAGCAGCCCGTCCGGGACAGGCTATGGCTACACCTTC
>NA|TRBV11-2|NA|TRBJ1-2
CASSLSLRAEYGYTF
TGTGCCAGCAGCTTATCGTTGCGGGCGGAATATGGCTACACCTTC
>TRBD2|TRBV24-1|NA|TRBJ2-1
CATSGRAGGPVNEQFF
TGTGCCACCAGTGGGAGGGCGGGGGGCCCGGTCAATGAGCAGTTCTTC
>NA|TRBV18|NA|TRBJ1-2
CASSPQPSGTMVHGYTF
TGTGCCAGCTCACCTCAACCTTCCGGGACAATGGTTCATGGCTACACCTTC
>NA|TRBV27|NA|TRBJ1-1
CASSLSQGVNTEAFF
TGTGCCAGCAGTTTATCACAGGGTGTGAACACTGAAGCTTTCTTT
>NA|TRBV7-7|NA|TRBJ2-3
CASSLAQGTDTQYF
TGTGCCAGCAGCTTAGCGCAGGGAACAGATACGCAGTATTTT
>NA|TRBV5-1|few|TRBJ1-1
CASSWKRGAGYTEAFF
TGCGCCAGCAGCTGGAAGAGAGGGGCGGGGTACACTGAAGCTTTCTTT
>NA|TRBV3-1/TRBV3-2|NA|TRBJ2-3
CASSQDEGGADTQYF
TGTGCCAGCAGCCAAGACGAGGGAGGCGCAGATACGCAGTATTTT
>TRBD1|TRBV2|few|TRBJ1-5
CASRGRGPVNQPQHF
TGTGCCAGCAGAGGCAGGGGGCCGGTCAATCAGCCCCAGCATTTT
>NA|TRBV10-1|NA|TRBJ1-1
CASSIRVAEAFF
TGCGCCAGCAGTATCAGGGTTGCTGAAGCTTTCTTT
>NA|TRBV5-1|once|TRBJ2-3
CASSEMGAHTDTQYF
TGCGCCAGCAGCGAGATGGGGGCGCACACAGATACGCAGTATTTT
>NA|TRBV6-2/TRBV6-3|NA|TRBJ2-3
CASSPVHRERSDTQYF
TGTGCCAGCAGCCCTGTCCACAGGGAGAGGTCAGATACGCAGTATTTT
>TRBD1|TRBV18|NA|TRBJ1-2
CASSPRQGDGYTF
TGTGCCAGCTCACCACGACAGGGGGATGGCTACACCTTC
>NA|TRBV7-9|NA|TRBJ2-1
CASSLAWEGGNEQFF
TGTGCCAGCAGCTTAGCGTGGGAAGGGGGCAATGAGCAGTTCTTC
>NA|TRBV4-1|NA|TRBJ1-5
CASSQEVGQGNQPQHF
TGCGCCAGCAGCCAAGAAGTTGGGCAGGGTAATCAGCCCCAGCATTTT
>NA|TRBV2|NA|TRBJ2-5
CASSDGTGTQQETQYF
TGTGCCAGCAGTGATGGAACCGGGACACAACAAGAGACCCAGTACTTC
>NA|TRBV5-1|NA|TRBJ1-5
CASSLYPGRSDQPQHF
TGCGCCAGCAGCTTGTACCCAGGGCGAAGTGATCAGCCCCAGCATTTT
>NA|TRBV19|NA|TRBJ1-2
CASSIQNGYTF
TGTGCCAGTAGTATTCAAAATGGCTACACCTTC
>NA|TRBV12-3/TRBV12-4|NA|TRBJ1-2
CASSEGGGYTF
TGTGCCAGCAGCGAAGGGGGAGGCTACACCTTC
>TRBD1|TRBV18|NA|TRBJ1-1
CASSPRTGHTEAFF
TGTGCCAGCTCACCCCGGACAGGGCACACTGAAGCTTTCTTT
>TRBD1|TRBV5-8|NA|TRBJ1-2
CASSTPTGLTGRGYGYTF
TGTGCCAGCAGCACCCCTACGGGGTTGACAGGGCGAGGATATGGCTACACCTTC
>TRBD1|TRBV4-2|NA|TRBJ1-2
CASSLPGQGSNYGYTF
TGTGCCAGCAGTCTTCCGGGACAGGGGTCTAACTATGGCTACACCTTC
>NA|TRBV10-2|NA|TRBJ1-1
CASSESPTRRRGTEAFF
TGCGCCAGCAGTGAGTCGCCGACCAGACGGAGGGGCACTGAAGCTTTCTTT
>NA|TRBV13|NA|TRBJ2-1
CASSLGGGYEQFF
TGTGCCAGCAGCTTAGGAGGCGGGTATGAGCAGTTCTTC
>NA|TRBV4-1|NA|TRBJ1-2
CASSQEGSILREDYGYTF
TGCGCCAGCAGCCAAGAAGGTTCGATCCTCCGGGAGGACTATGGCTACACCTTC
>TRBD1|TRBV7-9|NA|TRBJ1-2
CASSLGAGQGLYGYTF
TGTGCCAGCAGCTTAGGGGCGGGACAGGGCCTCTATGGCTACACCTTC
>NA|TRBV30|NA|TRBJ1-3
CAWSPDSSGNTIYF
TGTGCCTGGAGCCCAGACAGCTCTGGAAACACCATATATTTT
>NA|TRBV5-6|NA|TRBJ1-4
CASSFSGNEKLFF
TGTGCCAGCAGCTTCTCAGGCAATGAAAAACTGTTTTTT
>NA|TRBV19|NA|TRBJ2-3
CASSGVGHPSTDTQYF
TGTGCCAGTAGTGGTGTGGGACACCCTAGCACAGATACGCAGTATTTT
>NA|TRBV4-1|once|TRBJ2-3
CASSQTLGVSTDTQYF
TGCGCCAGCAGCCAAACCCTCGGGGTGAGCACAGATACGCAGTATTTT
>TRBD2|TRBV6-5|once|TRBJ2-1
CASSSSGGAREQFF
TGTGCCAGCAGTTCAAGCGGGGGGGCCCGGGAGCAGTTCTTC
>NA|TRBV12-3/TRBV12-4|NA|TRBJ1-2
CASSPIINYGYTF
TGTGCCAGCAGTCCTATTATTAACTATGGCTACACCTTC
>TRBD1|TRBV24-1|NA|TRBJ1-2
CATSMGQGLGYTF
TGTGCCACCAGCATGGGACAGGGCCTTGGCTACACCTTC